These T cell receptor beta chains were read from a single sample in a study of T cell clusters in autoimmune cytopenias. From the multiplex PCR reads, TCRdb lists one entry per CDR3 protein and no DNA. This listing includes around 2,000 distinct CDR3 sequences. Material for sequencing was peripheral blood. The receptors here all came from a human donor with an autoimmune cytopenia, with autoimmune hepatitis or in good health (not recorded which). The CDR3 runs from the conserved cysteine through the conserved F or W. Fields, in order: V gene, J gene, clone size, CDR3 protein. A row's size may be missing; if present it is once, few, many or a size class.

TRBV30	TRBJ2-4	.	CAWSVGQGPKNIQYF
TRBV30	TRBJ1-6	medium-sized	CAWSVGTGNSPLHF
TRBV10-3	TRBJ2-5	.	CAISEPRGGRVETQYF
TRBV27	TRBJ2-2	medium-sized	CASSSGLAGFPGELFF
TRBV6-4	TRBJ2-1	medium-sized	CASRREPNEQFF
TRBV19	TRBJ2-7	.	CASSRTGPSYEQYF
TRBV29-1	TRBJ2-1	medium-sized	CSVGWSSYNEQFF
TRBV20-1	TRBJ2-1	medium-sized	CSARDGRRLDNEQFF
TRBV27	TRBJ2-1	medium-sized	CASSLDGRRGNEQFF
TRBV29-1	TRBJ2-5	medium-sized	CSFHRQMTMETQYF
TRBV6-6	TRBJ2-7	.	CASRTSYWGGNEQYF
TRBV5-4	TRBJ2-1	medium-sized	CASSWTHRAPYNEQFF
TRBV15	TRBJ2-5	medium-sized	CATSRGAHQETQYF
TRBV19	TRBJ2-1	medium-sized	CASSYSRTSGNNEQFF
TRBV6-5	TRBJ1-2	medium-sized	CASSYSRLGRGYTF
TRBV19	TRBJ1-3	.	CASSILSGNTIYF
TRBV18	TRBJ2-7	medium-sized	CASSPAGTGGYEQYF
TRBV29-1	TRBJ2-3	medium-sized	CSVDTGSTDTQYF
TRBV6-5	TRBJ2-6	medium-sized	CAIRAGTGAGANVLTF
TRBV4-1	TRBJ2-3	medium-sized	CASSAQWAATDTQYF
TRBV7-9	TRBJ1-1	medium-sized	CASSEEGHSTEAFF